This T cell receptor (beta chain) was captured in a study of blood T cell repertoires in COVID-19 (dated by TCRdb to between 2020 and 2021). Broadly, across the study: The collaborator samples originated in the United States, Italy and Spain and spanned the acute and convalescent phases of COVID-19. The material from the prospective study consisted of cDNA or gDNA derived from T cells, B-cell-depleted T cells, or PBMCs. Deeply sampled blood TCRbeta repertoires from subjects exposed to, actively infected with, or recovered from COVID-19 were included in the dataset. The repertoires were released in a freely available public database meant as a resource for research on the immune response to SARS-CoV-2. Samples came from the ongoing ImmuneRACE study (first 160 participants) plus 1,254 subjects from 6 global collaborators. Nearly every sample came with metadata listing a de-identified subject ID, COVID-19 status, age in years and sex. Where HLA class I and class II types were available, the types were taken from metadata supplied by the sample provider, not from assay-based typing. Study-wide conclusions, independent of this receptor: How much clinical and demographic metadata was included differed by source and by participant, and the metadata was provided uncurated.

Taken from cysteine to phenylalanine, the CDR3 has 16 residues. The only DNA kept is the CDR3, 48 bases in frame from the first base. The germline V gene yields LGHNA for CDR1 and YSLEER for CDR2. V and J are trimmed by 3 bases and 5 bases, and the gene matches miss 12 bases of the junction. TCRbeta CDR3 regions were amplified from genomic DNA by means of the immunoSEQ Assay, a bias-controlled multiplex PCR. The paper's data handling went like this. Nucleated cell counts per sample were estimated from amplification of reference gene primers within the assay. Sequence reads were collapsed and filtered to measure the absolute abundance of every unique TCRbeta CDR3 rearrangement. For each sample, productive Simpson clonality was calculated by taking the square root of Simpson's diversity index across productive rearrangements. Sourced from immuneACCESS, this table was stored by TCRdb with only in-frame sequences that have V and J called. A share of the clones is absent; for the studies checked, an unresolved V gene accounts for under half, and the remainder has no known explanation. V and J calls and clone size are those listed in that table; D and trimming were worked out from the DNA. This sample lists approximately 200,000 clones; over 75% were detected once. Approximately 5.3% of the sample goes to the ten largest clones.

For this clone: The antigen this receptor binds is unknown. No much larger clone exists at a distance of one base, and base qualities are not known.

Each collaborating institution followed its own protocols to collect whole blood in K2EDTA tubes. Collaborator samples were shipped for TCRbeta analysis as frozen whole blood, isolated PBMCs, or DNA extracted from either sample type. Here the chain combines TRBV4-3 and TRBJ1-1; a stretch of 7 junction bases matches TRBD1. The sample taken for sequencing was peripheral blood. The TCR originated in a human donor in a cohort sampled during active COVID-19. The base sequence is TGCGCCAGCAGCCATGTACCGGGACAGAGAAAAACTGAAGCTTTCTTT. Protein translation: CASSHVPGQRKTEAFF.